What follows are 3 T cell receptor beta chains derived from one specimen sequenced in a study of cytomegalovirus exposure and HLA in healthy donors. Amplification used 60 Vbeta primers and 13 Jbeta primers. Clones were sequenced by immunoSEQ multiplex PCR, and TCRdb holds only the in-frame ones, with some missing. The sample has roughly 120,000 clones, around 84% seen once. The material sequenced was PBMCs. These receptor sequences come from a woman in her twenties or thirties in good health and CMV-seropositive.

This clone was observed a handful of times. The chain recombines TRBV11-1 with TRBJ1-1, with D perhaps matching TRBD1 (6 bases). Germline V gene sequence: CDR1 SGHAT, CDR2 FQDESV (reference sequence). The V end lost 3 bases, the J end lost 1 base, and 18 bases lay between the germline ends. The CDR3 is 17 amino acids. The CDR3 protein is CASSFTYQGLENTEAFF. The CDR3 DNA is TGTGCCAGCAGCTTTACCTACCAGGGGCTGGAGAACACTGAAGCTTTCTTT.

The CDR3 sequence: CAAETGINYGYTF. In nucleotides, the CDR3 is TGTGCCGCCGAGACAGGGATCAACTATGGCTACACCTTC. The chain joins TRBV6-4 to TRBJ1-2; 7 nucleotides line up with TRBD1. Germline V gene data show CDR1 as MRHNA and CDR2 as SNTAGT. The J segment lost 2 bases and the V segment lost 11 bases, leaving 8 bases of the junction unmatched. The CDR3 loop spans 13 amino acids.

This clone was observed a single time. Its ends do not fully match the called genes, so a read error is possible. The CDR3 DNA reads TGTGCCAGCAGCGTGCAGGGTCCACCTAATGAAAAACCGTTTTTT. It specifies CASSVQGPPNEKPFF. This rearrangement joins TRBV7-3 to TRBJ1-4; tentative D call: TRBD1 (5 bases). The CDR3 is 15 residues long. CDR1 and CDR2 (germline): SGHTA, FQGTGA.